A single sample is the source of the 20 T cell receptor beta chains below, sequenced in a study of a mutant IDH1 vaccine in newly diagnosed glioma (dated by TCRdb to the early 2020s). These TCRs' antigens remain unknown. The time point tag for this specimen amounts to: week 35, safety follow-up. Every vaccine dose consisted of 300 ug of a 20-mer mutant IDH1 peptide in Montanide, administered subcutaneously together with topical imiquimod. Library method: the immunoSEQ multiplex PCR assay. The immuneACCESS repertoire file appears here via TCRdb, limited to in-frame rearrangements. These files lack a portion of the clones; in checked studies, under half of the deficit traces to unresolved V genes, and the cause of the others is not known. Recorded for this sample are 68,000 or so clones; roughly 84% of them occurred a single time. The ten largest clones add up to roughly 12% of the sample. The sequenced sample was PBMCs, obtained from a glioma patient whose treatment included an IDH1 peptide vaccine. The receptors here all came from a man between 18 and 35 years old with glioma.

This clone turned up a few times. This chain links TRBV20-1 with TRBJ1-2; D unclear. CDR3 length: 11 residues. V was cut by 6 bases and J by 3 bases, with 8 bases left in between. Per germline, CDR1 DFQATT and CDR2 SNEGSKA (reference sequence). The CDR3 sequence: CSATVDYGYTF. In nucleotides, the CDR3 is TGCAGTGCGACGGTCGACTATGGCTACACCTTC.

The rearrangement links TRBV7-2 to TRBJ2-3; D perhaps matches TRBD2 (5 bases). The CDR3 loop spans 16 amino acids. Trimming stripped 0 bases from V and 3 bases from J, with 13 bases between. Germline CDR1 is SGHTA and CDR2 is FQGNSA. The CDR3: CASSLATGIGTDTQYF. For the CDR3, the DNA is TGTGCCAGCAGCTTAGCAACGGGGATAGGTACAGATACGCAGTATTTT.

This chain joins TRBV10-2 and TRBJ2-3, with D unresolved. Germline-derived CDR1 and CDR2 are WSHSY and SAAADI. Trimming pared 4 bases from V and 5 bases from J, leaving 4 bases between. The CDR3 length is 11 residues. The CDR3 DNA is TGCGCCAGCAGTGTCGGAGATACGCAGTATTTT. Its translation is CASSVGDTQYF.

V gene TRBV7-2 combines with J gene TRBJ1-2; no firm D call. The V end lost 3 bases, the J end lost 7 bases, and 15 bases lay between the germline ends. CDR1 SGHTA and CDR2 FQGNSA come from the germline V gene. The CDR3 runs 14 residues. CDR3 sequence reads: CASSFPQKWGGYTF. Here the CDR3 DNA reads TGTGCCAGCAGCTTCCCCCAGAAGTGGGGTGGCTACACCTTC.

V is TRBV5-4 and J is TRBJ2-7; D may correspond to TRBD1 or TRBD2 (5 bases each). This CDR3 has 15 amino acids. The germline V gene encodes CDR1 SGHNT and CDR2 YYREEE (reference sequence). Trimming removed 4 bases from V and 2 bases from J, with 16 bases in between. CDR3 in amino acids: CASSRTGTTTYEQYF. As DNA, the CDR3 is TGTGCCAGCAGCAGAACCGGGACGACTACCTACGAGCAGTACTTC.

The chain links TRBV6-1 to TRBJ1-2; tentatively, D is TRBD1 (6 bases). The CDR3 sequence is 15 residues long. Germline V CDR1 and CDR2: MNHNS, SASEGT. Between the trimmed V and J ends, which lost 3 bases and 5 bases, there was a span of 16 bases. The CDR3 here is CASSDPATGKYGYTF. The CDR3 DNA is TGTGCCAGCAGTGACCCCGCGACAGGAAAATATGGCTACACCTTC.

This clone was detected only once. The CDR3 DNA follows: TGTGCCACCAGCACCACCCAGGCAGGGGGGAATGAGCAGTTCTTC. Its translation: CATSTTQAGGNEQFF. The chain uses TRBV15 and TRBJ2-1; the D gene is possibly TRBD1 (7 bases). This CDR3 contains 15 residues. V was clipped by 4 bases and J by 7 bases, with 17 bases between them. Per the germline V gene, CDR1 is LNHNV and CDR2 is YYDKDF (reference sequence).

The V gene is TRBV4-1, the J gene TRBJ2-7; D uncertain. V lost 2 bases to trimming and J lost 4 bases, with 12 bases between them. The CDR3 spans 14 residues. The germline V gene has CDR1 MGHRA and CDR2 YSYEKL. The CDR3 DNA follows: TGCGCCAGCAGCCAAAGTACCCGAAGATACGAGCAGTACTTC. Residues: CASSQSTRRYEQYF.

The CDR3 nucleotides are TGTGCCAGCAGATGGGGCACTGAAGCTTTCTTT. Amino acids: CASRWGTEAFF. The chain recombines TRBV6-5 with TRBJ1-1; D gene unclear. CDR3 size: 11 residues. The germline V and J ends were trimmed by 6 bases and 4 bases, with 6 bases remaining between them. Germline V gene lookup returns CDR1 MNHEY and CDR2 SVGAGI.

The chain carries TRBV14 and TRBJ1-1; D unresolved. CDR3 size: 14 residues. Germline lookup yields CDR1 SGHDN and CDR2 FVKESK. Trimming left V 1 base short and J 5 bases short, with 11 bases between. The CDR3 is CASSQGLGGTEAFF. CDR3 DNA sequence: TGTGCCAGCAGCCAAGGACTGGGCGGGACTGAAGCTTTCTTT.

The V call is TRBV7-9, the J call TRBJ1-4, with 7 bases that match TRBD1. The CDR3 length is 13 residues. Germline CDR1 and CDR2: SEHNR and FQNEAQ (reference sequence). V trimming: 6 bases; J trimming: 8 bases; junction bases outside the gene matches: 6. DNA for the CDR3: TGTGCCAGCAGTCCAGGGGGAGGGGAAAAACTGTTTTTT. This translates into CASSPGGGEKLFF.

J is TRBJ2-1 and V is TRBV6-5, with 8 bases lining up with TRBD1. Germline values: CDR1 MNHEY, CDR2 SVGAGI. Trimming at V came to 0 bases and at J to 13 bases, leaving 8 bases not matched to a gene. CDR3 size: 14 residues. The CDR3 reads CASSYSTGDGRQFF. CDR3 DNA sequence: TGTGCCAGCAGTTACTCGACAGGGGACGGGAGACAGTTCTTC.

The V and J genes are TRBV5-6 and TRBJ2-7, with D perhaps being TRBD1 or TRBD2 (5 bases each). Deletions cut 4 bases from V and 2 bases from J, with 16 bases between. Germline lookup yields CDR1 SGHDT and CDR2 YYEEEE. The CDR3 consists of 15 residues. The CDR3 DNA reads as TGTGCCAGCAGCGCCCGCGGGCAGGGTGCCTACGAGCAGTACTTC. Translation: CASSARGQGAYEQYF.

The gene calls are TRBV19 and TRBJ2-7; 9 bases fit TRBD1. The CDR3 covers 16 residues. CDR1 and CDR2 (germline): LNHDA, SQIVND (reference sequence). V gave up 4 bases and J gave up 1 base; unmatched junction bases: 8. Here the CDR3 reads CASSTGGQGTSYEQYF. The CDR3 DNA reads TGTGCCAGTAGTACCGGGGGACAGGGCACTTCCTACGAGCAGTACTTC.

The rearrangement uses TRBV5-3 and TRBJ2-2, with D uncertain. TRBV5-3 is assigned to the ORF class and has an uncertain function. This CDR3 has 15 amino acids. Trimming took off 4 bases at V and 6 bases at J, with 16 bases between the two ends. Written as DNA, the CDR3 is TGTGCCAGAAGCCCAAGGGCCCCTATCGCCGGGGAGCTGTTTTTT. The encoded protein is CARSPRAPIAGELFF.

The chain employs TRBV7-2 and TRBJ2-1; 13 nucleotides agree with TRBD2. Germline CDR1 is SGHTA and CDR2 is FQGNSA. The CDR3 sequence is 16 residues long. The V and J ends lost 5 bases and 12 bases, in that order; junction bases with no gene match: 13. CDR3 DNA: TGTGCCAGCAGCCCAACTAGCGGGGGGGTAATGGTAGGGCAGTTCTTC. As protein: CASSPTSGGVMVGQFF.

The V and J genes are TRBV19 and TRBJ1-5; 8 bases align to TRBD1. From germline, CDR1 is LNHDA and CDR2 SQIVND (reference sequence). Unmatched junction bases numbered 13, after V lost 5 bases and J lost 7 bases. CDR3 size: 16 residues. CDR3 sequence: CASSPGGAGGWQPQHF. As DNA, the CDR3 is TGTGCCAGTAGTCCGGGGGGGGCAGGGGGCTGGCAGCCCCAGCATTTT.

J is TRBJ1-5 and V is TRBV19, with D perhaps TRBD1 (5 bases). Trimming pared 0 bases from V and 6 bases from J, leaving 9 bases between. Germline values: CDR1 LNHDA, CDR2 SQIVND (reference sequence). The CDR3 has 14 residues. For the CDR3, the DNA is TGTGCCAGTAGTATAGATTGGGGGACTCAGCCCCAGCATTTT. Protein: CASSIDWGTQPQHF.

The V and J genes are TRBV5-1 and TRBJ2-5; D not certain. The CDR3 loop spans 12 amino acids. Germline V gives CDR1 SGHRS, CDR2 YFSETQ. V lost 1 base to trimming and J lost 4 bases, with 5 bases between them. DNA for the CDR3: TGCGCCAGCAGCTTGACCCGAGAGACCCAGTACTTC. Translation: CASSLTRETQYF.

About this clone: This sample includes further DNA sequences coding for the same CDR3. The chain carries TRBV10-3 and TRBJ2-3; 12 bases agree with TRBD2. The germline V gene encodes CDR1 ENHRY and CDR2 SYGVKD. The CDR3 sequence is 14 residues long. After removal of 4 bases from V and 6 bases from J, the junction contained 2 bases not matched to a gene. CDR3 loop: CAISGTSGTDTQYF. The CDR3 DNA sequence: TGTGCCATCAGTGGGACTAGCGGGACTGATACGCAGTATTTT.